This T cell receptor (beta chain) was identified during a study of read filtering for tumor transcriptome and immune sequencing. About the research overall: Transcriptome libraries were built from DNase-treated RNA.

Germline-derived CDR1 and CDR2 are SGHTA and FQGNSA. The CDR3 runs 15 residues. V was pared by 2 bases and J by 0 bases, with 8 bases between. Study results and caveats: Sorted CD138-negative bone marrow cells were not purified T cells. IR-seq and RNA-seq agreed better without single-read clonotypes. Even smaller IR-seq throughput identified most shared clonotypes.

This library used roughly 0.4 ug RNA and molecular barcoded adaptors spanning alpha/delta and beta/gamma chains. TCRdb reprocessed the reads with MiXCR, giving one entry per CDR3 protein. The repertoire has over 40,000 distinct CDR3 sequences, less than 15% of them found once; the top ten carry 13% to 15%. This clonotype was recorded at least ten times. The target antigen is unknown. The J gene is TRBJ2-1, the V gene TRBV7-2; no definite D call. The sequence came from a donor at least 40 years old with multiple myeloma. Sample: a population of CD138-negative cells sorted from bone marrow. In nucleotides, the CDR3 is TGTGCCAGCAGCTTAACCCGGTTCTCCTACAATGAGCAGTTCTTC. As protein: CASSLTRFSYNEQFF.